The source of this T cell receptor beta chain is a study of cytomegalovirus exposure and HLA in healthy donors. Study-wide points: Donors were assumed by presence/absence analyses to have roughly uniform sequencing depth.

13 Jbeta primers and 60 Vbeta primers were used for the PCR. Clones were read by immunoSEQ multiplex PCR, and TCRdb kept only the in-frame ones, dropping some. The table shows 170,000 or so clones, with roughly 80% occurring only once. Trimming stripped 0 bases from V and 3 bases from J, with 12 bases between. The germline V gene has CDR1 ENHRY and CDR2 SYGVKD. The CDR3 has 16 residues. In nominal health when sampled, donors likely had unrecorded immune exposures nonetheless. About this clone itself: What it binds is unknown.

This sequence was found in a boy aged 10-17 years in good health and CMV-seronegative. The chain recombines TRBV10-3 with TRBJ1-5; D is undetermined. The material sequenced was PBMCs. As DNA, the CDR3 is TGTGCCATCAGTGAGTCGATGAGTGGGCCCAATCAGCCCCAGCATTTT. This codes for CAISESMSGPNQPQHF.